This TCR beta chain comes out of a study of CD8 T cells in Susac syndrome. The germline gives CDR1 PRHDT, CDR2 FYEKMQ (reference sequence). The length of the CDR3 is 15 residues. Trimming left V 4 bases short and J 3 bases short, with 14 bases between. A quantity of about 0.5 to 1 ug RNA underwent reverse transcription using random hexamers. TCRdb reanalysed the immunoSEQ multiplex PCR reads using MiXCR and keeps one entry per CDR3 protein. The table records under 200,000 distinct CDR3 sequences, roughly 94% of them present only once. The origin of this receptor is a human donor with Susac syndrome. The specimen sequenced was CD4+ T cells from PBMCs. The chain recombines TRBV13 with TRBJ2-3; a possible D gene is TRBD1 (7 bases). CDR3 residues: CASSSQGGRTDTQYF. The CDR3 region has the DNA TGTGCCAGCAGCTCCCAGGGGGGTAGGACAGATACGCAGTATTTT.